The present TCR beta chain was sequenced within a study of beta chain features in type 1 diabetes. The study's findings and limits: TCRB CDR3s from Type 1 diabetes patients were moderately but significantly shorter in all four CD4+ subsets.

A few counts support this clone. The target antigen is unknown. Sorting with CD45RO/CCR7/CD25/CD127/CD95/CD27 yielded naive, central memory, regulatory and stem-like memory CD4+ cells. Reverse transcribing all isolated RNA meant expressed TCRB transcripts were sequenced. The repertoire was sequenced with immunoSEQ multiplex PCR; TCRdb's copy has only in-frame clones and lacks some. The data show around 450,000 clones, 9.5% to 12% seen once. Per the germline V gene, CDR1 is SEHNR and CDR2 is FQNEAQ (reference sequence). This CDR3 region has 15 residues. Trimming took 5 bases from V and 2 from J; bases not matched to a gene: 6.

This clonotype originated in a woman aged 18-35 years in good health. The sequenced sample consisted of naive CD4+ T cells from blood. The chain couples TRBV7-9 to TRBJ2-5; 9 positions agree with TRBD2. CDR3 sequence reads: CASSPSSGAQETQYF. Written as DNA, the CDR3 is TGTGCCAGCAGCCCATCTAGCGGGGCACAAGAGACCCAGTACTTC. Full variable domain (outside the CDR3, taken from reference TRBV7-9 and TRBJ2-5): DTGVSQNPRHKITKRGQNVTFRCDPISEHNRLYWYRQTLGQGPEFLTYFQNEAQLEKSRLLSDRFSAERPKGSFSTLEIQRTEQGDSAMYLCASSPSSGAQETQYFGPGTRLLVL.